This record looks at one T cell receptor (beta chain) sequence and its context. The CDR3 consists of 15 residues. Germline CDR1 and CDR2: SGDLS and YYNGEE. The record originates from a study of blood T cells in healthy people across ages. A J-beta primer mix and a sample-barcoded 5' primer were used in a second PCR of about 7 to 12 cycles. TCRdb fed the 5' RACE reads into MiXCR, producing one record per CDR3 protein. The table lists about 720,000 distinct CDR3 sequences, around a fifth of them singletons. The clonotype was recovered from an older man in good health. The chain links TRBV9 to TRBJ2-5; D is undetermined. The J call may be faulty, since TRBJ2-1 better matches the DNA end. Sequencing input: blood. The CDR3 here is CASSVAWTKAAEQFF. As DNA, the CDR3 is TGTGCCAGCAGCGTAGCTTGGACCAAGGCCGCTGAGCAGTTCTTC.